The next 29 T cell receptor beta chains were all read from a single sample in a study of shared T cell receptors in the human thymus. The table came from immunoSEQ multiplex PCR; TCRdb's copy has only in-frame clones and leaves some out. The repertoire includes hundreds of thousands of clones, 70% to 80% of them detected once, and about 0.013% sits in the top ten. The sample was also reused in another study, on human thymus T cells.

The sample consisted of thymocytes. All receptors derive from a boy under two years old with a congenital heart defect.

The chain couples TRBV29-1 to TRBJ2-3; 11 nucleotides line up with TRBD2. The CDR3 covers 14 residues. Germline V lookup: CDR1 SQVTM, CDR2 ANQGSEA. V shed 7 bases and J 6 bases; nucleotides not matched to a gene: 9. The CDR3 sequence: CSGGTSGGEDTQYF. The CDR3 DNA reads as TGCAGCGGCGGGACTAGCGGCGGAGAGGATACGCAGTATTTT.

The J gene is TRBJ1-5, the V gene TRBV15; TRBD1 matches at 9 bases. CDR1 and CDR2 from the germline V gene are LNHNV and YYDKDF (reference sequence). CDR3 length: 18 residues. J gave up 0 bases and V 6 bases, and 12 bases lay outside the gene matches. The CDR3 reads CATRTGGSNNSSNQPQHF. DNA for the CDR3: TGTGCCACCAGGACAGGGGGGTCCAATAATTCTAGCAATCAGCCCCAGCATTTT.

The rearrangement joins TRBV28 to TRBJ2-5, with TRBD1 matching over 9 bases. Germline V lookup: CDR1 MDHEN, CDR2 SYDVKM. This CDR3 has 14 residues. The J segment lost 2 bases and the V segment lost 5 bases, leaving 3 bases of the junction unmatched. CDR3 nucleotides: TGTGCCAGCAGTCCTGGGACAGGGCAAGAGACCCAGTACTTC. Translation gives CASSPGTGQETQYF.

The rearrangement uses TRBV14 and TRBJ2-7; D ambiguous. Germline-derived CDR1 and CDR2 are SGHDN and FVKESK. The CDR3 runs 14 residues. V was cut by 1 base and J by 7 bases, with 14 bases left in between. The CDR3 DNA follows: TGTGCCAGCAGCCAAGCCCTCGTACCGAGAGAGCAGTACTTC. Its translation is CASSQALVPREQYF. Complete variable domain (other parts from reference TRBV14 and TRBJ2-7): EAGVTQFPSHSVIEKGQTVTLRCDPISGHDNLYWYRRVMGKEIKFLLHFVKESKQDESGMPNNRFLAERTGGTYSTLKVQPAELEDSGVYFCASSQALVPREQYFGPGTRLTVT.

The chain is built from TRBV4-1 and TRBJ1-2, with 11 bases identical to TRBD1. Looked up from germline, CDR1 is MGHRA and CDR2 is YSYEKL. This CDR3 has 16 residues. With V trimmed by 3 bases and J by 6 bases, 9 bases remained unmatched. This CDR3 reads CASSHGQGALQDGYTF. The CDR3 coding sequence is TGCGCCAGCAGCCATGGACAGGGGGCGCTTCAAGATGGCTACACCTTC.

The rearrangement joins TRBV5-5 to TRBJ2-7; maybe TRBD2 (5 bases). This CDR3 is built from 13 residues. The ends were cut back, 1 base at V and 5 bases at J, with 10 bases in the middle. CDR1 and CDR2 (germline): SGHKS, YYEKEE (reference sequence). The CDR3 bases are TGTGCCAGCAGCTTGCGGGGTACCCACGAGCAGTACTTC. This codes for CASSLRGTHEQYF.

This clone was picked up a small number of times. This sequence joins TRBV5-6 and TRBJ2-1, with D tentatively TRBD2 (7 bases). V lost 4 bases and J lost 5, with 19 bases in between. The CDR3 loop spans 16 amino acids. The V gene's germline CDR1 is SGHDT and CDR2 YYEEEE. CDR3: CASSLDYLGGHNEQFF. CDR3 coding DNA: TGTGCCAGCAGCCTGGACTACCTGGGGGGGCACAATGAGCAGTTCTTC. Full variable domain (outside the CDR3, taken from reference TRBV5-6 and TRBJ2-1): DAGVTQSPTHLIKTRGQQVTLRCSPKSGHDTVSWYQQALGQGPQFIFQYYEEEERQRGNFPDRFSGHQFPNYSSELNVNALLLGDSALYLCASSLDYLGGHNEQFFGPGTRLTVL.

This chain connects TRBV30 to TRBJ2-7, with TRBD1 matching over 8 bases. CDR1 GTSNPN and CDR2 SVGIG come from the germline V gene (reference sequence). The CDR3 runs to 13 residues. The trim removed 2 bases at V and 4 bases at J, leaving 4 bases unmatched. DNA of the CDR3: TGTGCCTGGAGTAAAAACAGGGGGTACGAGCAGTACTTC. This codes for CAWSKNRGYEQYF.

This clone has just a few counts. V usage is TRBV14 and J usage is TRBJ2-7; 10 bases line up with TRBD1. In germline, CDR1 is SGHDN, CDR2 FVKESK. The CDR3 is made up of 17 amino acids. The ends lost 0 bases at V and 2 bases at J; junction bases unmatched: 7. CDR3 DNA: TGTGCCAGCAGCCAAGATCTTACGGGACAGGGGACCTACGAGCAGTACTTC. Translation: CASSQDLTGQGTYEQYF. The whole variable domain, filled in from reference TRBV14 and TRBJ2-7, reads EAGVTQFPSHSVIEKGQTVTLRCDPISGHDNLYWYRRVMGKEIKFLLHFVKESKQDESGMPNNRFLAERTGGTYSTLKVQPAELEDSGVYFCASSQDLTGQGTYEQYFGPGTRLTVT.

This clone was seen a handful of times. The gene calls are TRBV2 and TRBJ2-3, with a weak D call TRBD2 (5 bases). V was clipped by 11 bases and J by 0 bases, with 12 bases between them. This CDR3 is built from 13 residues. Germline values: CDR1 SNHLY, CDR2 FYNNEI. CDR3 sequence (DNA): TGTGCCGGGAGAACTGGGAGCACAGATACGCAGTATTTT. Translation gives CAGRTGSTDTQYF.

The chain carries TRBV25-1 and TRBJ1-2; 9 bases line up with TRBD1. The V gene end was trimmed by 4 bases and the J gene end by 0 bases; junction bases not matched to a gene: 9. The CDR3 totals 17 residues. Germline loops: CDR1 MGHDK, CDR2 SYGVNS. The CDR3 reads CASSGPGQGESNYGYTF. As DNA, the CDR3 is TGTGCCAGCAGTGGTCCGGGACAGGGCGAATCTAACTATGGCTACACCTTC.

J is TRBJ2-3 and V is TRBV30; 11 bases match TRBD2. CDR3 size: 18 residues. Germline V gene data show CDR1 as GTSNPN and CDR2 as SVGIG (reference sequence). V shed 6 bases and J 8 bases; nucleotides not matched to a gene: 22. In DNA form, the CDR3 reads TGTGCCTGCCAGACCCTTACTAGCGGGAGACTTAGCAGTCGTACGCAGTATTTT. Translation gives CACQTLTSGRLSSRTQYF.

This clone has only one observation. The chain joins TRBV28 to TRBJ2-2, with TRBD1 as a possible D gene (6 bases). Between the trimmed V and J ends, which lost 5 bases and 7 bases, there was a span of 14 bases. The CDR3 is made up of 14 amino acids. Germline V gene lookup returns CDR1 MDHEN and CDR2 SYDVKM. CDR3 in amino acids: CASSPPGAIGELFF. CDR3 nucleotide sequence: TGTGCCAGCAGTCCGCCAGGGGCAATCGGGGAGCTGTTTTTT.

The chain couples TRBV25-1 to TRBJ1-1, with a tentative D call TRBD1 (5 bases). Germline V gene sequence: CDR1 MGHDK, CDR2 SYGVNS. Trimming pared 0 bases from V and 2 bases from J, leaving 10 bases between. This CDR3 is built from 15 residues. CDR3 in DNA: TGTGCCAGCAGTGAATATTTGGGGGGAAACACTGAAGCTTTCTTT. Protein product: CASSEYLGGNTEAFF. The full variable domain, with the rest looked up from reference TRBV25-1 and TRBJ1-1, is EADIYQTPRYLVIGTGKKITLECSQTMGHDKMYWYQQDPGMELHLIHYSYGVNSTEKGDLSSESTVSRIRTEHFPLTLESARPSHTSQYLCASSEYLGGNTEAFFGQGTRLTVV.

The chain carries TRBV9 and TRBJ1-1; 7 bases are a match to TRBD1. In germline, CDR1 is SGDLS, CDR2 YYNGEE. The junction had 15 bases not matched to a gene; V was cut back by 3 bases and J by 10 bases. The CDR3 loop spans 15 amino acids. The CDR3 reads CASSERTGAGLRAFF. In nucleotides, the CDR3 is TGTGCCAGCAGCGAACGGACAGGCGCGGGATTGAGAGCTTTCTTT.

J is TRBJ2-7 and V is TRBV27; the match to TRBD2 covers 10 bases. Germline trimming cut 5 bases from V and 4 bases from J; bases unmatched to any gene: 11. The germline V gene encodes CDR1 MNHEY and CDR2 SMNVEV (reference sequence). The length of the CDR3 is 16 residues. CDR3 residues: CASSPQGEREGYEQYF. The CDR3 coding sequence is TGTGCCAGCAGTCCCCAAGGGGAGCGGGAGGGGTACGAGCAGTACTTC.

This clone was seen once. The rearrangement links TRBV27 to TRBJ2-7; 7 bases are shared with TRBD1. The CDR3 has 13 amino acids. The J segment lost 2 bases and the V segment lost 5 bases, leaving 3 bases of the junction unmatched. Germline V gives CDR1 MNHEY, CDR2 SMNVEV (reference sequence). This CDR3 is CASSHGQAYEQYF. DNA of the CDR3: TGTGCCAGCAGTCATGGACAGGCCTACGAGCAGTACTTC.

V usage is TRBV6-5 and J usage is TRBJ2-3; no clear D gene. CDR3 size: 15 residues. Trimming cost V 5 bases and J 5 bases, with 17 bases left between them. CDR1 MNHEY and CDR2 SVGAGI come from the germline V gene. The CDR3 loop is CASSQLGPRGDTQYF. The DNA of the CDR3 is TGTGCCAGCAGTCAATTAGGCCCCCGCGGAGATACGCAGTATTTT.

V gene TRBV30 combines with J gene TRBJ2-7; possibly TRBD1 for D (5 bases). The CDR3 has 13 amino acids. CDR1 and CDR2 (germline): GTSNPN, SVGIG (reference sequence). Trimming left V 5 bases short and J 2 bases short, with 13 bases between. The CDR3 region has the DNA TGTGCCTGGGGGGCGGTGGGGCCCTACGAGCAGTACTTC. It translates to CAWGAVGPYEQYF.

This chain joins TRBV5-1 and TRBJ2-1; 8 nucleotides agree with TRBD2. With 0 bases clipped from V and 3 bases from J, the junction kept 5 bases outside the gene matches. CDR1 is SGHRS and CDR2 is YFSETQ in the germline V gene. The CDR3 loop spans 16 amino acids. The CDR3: CASSLGLAGNYNEQFF. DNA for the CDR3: TGCGCCAGCAGCTTGGGGCTAGCGGGTAACTACAATGAGCAGTTCTTC.

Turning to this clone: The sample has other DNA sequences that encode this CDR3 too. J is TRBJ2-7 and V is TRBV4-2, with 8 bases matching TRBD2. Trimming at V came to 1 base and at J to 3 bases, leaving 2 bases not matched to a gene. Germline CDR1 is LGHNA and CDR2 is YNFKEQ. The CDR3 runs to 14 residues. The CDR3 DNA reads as TGTGCCAGCAGCCAAGTCGCGGGAGGCTACGAGCAGTACTTC. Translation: CASSQVAGGYEQYF.

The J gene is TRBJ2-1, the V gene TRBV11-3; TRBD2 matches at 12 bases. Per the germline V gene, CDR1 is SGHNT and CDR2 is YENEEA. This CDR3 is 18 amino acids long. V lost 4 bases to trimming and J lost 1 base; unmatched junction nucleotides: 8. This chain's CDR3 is CASSSETSGRWSYNEQFF. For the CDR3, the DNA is TGTGCCAGCAGCTCTGAGACTAGCGGGAGATGGTCCTACAATGAGCAGTTCTTC.

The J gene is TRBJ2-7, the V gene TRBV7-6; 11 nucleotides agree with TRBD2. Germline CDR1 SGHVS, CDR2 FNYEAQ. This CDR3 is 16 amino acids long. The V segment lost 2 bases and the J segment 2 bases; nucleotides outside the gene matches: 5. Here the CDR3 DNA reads TGTGCCAGCAGCTTAAGTCCGGGACTAGCGGCCTACGAGCAGTACTTC. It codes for CASSLSPGLAAYEQYF.

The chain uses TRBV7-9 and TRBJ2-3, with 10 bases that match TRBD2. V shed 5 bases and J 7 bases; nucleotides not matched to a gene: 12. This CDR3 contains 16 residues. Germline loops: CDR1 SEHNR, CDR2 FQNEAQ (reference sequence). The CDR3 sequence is CASSAPPSGSPHTQYF. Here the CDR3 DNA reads TGTGCCAGCAGCGCGCCCCCTAGCGGGAGTCCGCATACGCAGTATTTT. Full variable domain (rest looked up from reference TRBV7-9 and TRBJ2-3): DTGVSQNPRHKITKRGQNVTFRCDPISEHNRLYWYRQTLGQGPEFLTYFQNEAQLEKSRLLSDRFSAERPKGSFSTLEIQRTEQGDSAMYLCASSAPPSGSPHTQYFGPGTRLTVL.

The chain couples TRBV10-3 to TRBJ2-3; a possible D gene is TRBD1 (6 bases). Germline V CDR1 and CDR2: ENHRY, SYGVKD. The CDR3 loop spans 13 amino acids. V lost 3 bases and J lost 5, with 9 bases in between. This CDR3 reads CAISDRQVDTQYF. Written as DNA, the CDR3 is TGTGCCATCAGTGACCGACAGGTAGATACGCAGTATTTT.

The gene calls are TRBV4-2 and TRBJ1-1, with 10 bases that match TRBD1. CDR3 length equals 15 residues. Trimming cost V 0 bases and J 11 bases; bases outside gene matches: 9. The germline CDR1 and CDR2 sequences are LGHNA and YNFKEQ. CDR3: CASSQDGSDRGDAFF. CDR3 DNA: TGTGCCAGCAGCCAAGATGGGTCGGACAGGGGGGATGCTTTCTTT.

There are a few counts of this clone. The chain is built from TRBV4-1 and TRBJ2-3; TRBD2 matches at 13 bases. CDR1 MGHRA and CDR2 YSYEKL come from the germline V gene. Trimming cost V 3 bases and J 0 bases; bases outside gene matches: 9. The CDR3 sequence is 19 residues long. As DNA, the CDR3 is TGCGCCAGCAGCCAGGAGGTTACTAGCGGGAGGGAGAGCACAGATACGCAGTATTTT. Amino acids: CASSQEVTSGRESTDTQYF.

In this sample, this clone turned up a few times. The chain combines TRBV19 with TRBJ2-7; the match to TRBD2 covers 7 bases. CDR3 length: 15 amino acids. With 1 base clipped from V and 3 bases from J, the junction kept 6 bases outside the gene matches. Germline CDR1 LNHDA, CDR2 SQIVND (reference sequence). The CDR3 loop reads CASSIGLADCYEQYF. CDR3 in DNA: TGTGCCAGTAGTATAGGGCTAGCGGACTGCTACGAGCAGTACTTC.

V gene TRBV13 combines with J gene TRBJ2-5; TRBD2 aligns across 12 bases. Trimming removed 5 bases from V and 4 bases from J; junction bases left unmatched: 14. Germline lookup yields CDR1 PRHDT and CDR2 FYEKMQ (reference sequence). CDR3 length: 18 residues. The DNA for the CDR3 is TGTGCCAGCAGCCCCTTTGCGACTAGCGGGAGAAGGCTAGAGACCCAGTACTTC. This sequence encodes CASSPFATSGRRLETQYF.